These T cell receptor beta chains were read from a single sample in a study of graft-versus-host responses after intestinal transplantation. Only in-frame clones appear in the TCRdb table, and some are missing; sequencing was by immunoSEQ multiplex PCR. The sample includes some 110,000 clones, approximately 93% of them seen just once. These TCRs' antigens remain unknown. Specimen: unstimulated CD8+ T cells sorted from spleen or lymph node cells, collected before transplant. All receptors derive from a human donor who was the organ donor for an intestinal transplant. CDR3s include the opening cysteine and the closing phenylalanine or tryptophan. The D gene is left open where the match is weak. Rows give clone size only sometimes, using once, few, many, or a class for an expanded clone.

CDR3 protein | CDR3 DNA | V gene | clone size | J gene | D gene
CASSWTGADTQYF | TGTGCCAGCAGCTGGACAGGGGCAGATACGCAGTATTTT | TRBV7-8 | NA | TRBJ2-3 | TRBD1
CASSQGPDYEQYF | TGCGCCAGCAGCCAAGGGCCAGACTACGAGCAGTACTTC | TRBV4-3 | NA | TRBJ2-7 | NA
CASSKAGAVHEQYF | TGTGCCAGCAGCAAGGCGGGAGCGGTCCACGAGCAGTACTTC | TRBV21-1 | once | TRBJ2-7 | NA
CASSLGPYSNQPQHF | TGCGCCAGCAGCTTGGGACCATATAGCAATCAGCCCCAGCATTTT | TRBV5-1 | NA | TRBJ1-5 | NA
CASSLAQGETQYF | TGTGCCAGCAGTTTAGCCCAGGGGGAGACCCAGTACTTC | TRBV28 | NA | TRBJ2-5 | NA
CASSPRDRGYTGELFF | TGTGCCAGCAGCCCACGGGACAGGGGTTATACCGGGGAGCTGTTTTTT | TRBV9 | few | TRBJ2-2 | TRBD1
CASSLGQGADTQYF | TGCGCCAGCAGCTTGGGACAGGGGGCAGATACGCAGTATTTT | TRBV5-1 | once | TRBJ2-3 | TRBD1
CATRPPSGSSSDTQYF | TGTGCCACGAGACCCCCTAGCGGGAGTTCTTCGGATACGCAGTATTTT | TRBV13 | NA | TRBJ2-3 | TRBD2
CASSIMGNEKLFF | TGTGCCAGCAGTATCATGGGGAATGAAAAACTGTTTTTT | TRBV5-8 | NA | TRBJ1-4 | NA
CASTPGHGYNEQFF | TGTGCCAGCACACCGGGACACGGCTACAATGAGCAGTTCTTC | TRBV25-1 | NA | TRBJ2-1 | NA
CASSLSHLAGGRNEQYF | TGTGCCAGCAGCTTGTCCCACTTGGCGGGAGGGCGTAACGAGCAGTACTTC | TRBV7-9 | NA | TRBJ2-7 | TRBD2
CAWSGYRGIDEQFF | TGTGCCTGGAGTGGATACAGGGGAATAGATGAGCAGTTCTTC | TRBV30 | NA | TRBJ2-1 | TRBD1
CASSLDTYEQYF | TGTGCCAGCAGCTTAGACACCTACGAGCAGTACTTC | TRBV7-9 | NA | TRBJ2-7 | NA
CASSYGQGWHEQYF | TGTGCCAGCAGTTACGGACAGGGTTGGCACGAGCAGTACTTC | TRBV6-5 | NA | TRBJ2-7 | TRBD1
CASSWVRNTEAFF | TGTGCCAGCAGTTGGGTCAGGAACACTGAAGCTTTCTTT | TRBV6-5 | NA | TRBJ1-1 | NA
CASSPGLRGTDTQYF | TGTGCCAGCAGCCCGGGACTGCGGGGCACAGATACGCAGTATTTT | TRBV5-4 | once | TRBJ2-3 | NA
CASSRVGALYEQYF | TGTGCCAGCAGCCGAGTTGGGGCCCTCTACGAGCAGTACTTC | TRBV5-4 | NA | TRBJ2-7 | NA
CASSLAEQYRVNYGYTF | TGTGCCAGCAGCTTAGCCGAACAATACAGGGTTAACTATGGCTACACCTTC | TRBV11-2 | NA | TRBJ1-2 | NA
CASSLTNTGELFF | TGTGCCAGCAGCTTGACCAACACCGGGGAGCTGTTTTTT | TRBV11-2 | NA | TRBJ2-2 | NA
CASSATWGNEKLFF | TGCGCCAGCAGCGCGACTTGGGGGAATGAAAAACTGTTTTTT | TRBV5-1 | NA | TRBJ1-4 | NA
CASSLLSAGAYF | TGTGCCAGCAGTTTACTCTCTGCAGGGGCGTATTTT | TRBV27 | few | TRBJ1-3 | NA
CASSYRRSPLNEQYF | TGTGCCAGCAGTTACCGAAGATCTCCCCTGAACGAGCAGTACTTC | TRBV27 | NA | TRBJ2-7 | NA
CASSLFARLAGRTDTQYF | TGTGCCAGCAGTTTATTCGCCCGACTAGCGGGGCGCACAGATACGCAGTATTTT | TRBV28 | NA | TRBJ2-3 | TRBD2
CASSFRGGNYGYTF | TGTGCCAGCAGTTTCCGAGGGGGCAACTATGGCTACACCTTC | TRBV27 | NA | TRBJ1-2 | TRBD1
CSVRGGPHEQYF | TGCAGCGTACGGGGGGGTCCTCACGAGCAGTACTTC | TRBV29-1 | NA | TRBJ2-7 | TRBD2
CASSQGAGNQPQHF | TGTGCCAGCAGCCAGGGGGCAGGCAATCAGCCCCAGCATTTT | TRBV5-6 | NA | TRBJ1-5 | TRBD1
CASSWDSKGYTF | TGTGCCAGCAGCTGGGACAGTAAAGGCTACACCTTC | TRBV5-5 | NA | TRBJ1-2 | TRBD1
CASSVAEGTGANVLTF | TGTGCCAGCAGCGTAGCTGAGGGTACTGGGGCCAACGTCCTGACTTTC | TRBV9 | NA | TRBJ2-6 | NA
CASSQEGAGANVLTF | TGCGCCAGCAGCCAGGAGGGTGCCGGGGCCAACGTCCTGACTTTC | TRBV4-1 | NA | TRBJ2-6 | NA
CASSYARDTEAFF | TGTGCCAGCAGTTACGCCCGGGACACTGAAGCTTTCTTT | TRBV6-6 | NA | TRBJ1-1 | NA
CASSRLAGGMNTQYF | TGTGCCAGCAGTAGACTAGCGGGAGGGATGAATACGCAGTATTTT | TRBV5-6 | NA | TRBJ2-3 | TRBD2
CASSQDWGGSGNTIYF | TGCGCCAGCAGCCAAGATTGGGGCGGCTCTGGAAACACCATATATTTT | TRBV4-3 | NA | TRBJ1-3 | NA